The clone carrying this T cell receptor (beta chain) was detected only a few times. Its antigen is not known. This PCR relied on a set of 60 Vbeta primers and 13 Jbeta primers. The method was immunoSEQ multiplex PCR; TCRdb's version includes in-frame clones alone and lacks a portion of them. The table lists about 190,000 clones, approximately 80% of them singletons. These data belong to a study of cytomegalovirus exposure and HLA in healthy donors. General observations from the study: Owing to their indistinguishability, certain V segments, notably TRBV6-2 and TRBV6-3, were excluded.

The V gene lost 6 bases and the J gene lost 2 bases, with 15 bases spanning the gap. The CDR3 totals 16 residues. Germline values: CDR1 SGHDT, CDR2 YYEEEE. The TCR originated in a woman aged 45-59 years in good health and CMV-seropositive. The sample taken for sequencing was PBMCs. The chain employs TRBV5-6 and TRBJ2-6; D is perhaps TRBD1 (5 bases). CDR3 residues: CASNFRVMAGANVLTF. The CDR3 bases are TGTGCCAGCAACTTCAGGGTTATGGCTGGGGCCAACGTCCTGACTTTC. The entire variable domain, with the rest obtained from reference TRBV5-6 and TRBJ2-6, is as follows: DAGVTQSPTHLIKTRGQQVTLRCSPKSGHDTVSWYQQALGQGPQFIFQYYEEEERQRGNFPDRFSGHQFPNYSSELNVNALLLGDSALYLCASNFRVMAGANVLTFGAGSRLTVL.